This record covers a single TCR beta chain. The data stem from a study of T-cell memory formation after mild COVID-19. Germline V gene lookup returns CDR1 SGHRS and CDR2 YFSETQ. With V trimmed by 3 bases and J by 0 bases, 2 bases remained unmatched. This CDR3 has 15 amino acids. MiXCR was run by TCRdb on the 5' RACE reads, yielding one entry per CDR3 protein. The repertoire holds around 180,000 distinct CDR3 sequences, with approximately 16% as singletons. Sequencing was performed on PBMCs or a T cell subset sorted from them (not recorded which). The TCR comes from an adult woman who had mild COVID-19 (a few samples of this study predate the infection). Cell type and time point are not known. The rearrangement links TRBV5-1 to TRBJ2-7; 11 bases fit TRBD2. DNA of the CDR3: TGCGCCAGCAGCTCCCTAGCGGGGGGCTCCTACGAGCAGTACTTC. This sequence encodes CASSSLAGGSYEQYF.